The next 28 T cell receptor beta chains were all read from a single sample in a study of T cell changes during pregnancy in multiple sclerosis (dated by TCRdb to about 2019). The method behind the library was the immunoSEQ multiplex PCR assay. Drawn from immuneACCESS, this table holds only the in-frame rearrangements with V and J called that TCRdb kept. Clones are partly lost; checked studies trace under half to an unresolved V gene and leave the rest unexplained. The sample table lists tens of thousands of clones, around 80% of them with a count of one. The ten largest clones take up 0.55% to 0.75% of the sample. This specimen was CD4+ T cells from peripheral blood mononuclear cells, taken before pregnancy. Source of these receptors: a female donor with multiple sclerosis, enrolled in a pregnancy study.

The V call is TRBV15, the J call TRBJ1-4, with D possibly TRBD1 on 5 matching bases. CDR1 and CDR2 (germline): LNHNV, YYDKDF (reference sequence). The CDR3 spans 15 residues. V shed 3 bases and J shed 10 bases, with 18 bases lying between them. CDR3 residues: CATSSQPGTELKLFF. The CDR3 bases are TGTGCCACCAGCAGCCAACCCGGGACTGAGCTAAAACTGTTTTTT. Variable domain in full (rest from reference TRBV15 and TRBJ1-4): DAMVIQNPRYQVTQFGKPVTLSCSQTLNHNVMYWYQQKSSQAPKLLFHYYDKDFNNEADTPDNFQSRRPNTSFCFLDIRSPGLGDTAMYLCATSSQPGTELKLFFGSGTQLSVL.

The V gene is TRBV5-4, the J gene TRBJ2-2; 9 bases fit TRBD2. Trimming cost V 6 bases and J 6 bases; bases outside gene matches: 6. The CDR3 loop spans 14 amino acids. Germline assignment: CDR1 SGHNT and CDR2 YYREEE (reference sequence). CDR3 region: CASNAGGRAGELFF. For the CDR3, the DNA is TGTGCCAGCAATGCGGGGGGGAGGGCCGGGGAGCTGTTTTTT.

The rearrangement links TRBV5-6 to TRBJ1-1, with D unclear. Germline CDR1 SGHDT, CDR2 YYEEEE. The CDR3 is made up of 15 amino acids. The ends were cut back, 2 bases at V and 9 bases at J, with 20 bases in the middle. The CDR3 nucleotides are TGTGCCAGCAGCTTTATAGACGTTGCTCGAGGAAAAGCTTTCTTT. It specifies CASSFIDVARGKAFF.

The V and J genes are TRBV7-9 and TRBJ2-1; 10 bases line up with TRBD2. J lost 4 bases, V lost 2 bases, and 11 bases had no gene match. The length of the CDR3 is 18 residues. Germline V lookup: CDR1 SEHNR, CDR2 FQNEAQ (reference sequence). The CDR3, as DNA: TGTGCCAGCAGCTTACCGTTTAGGCTAGCGGGAGTTTACAATGAGCAGTTCTTC. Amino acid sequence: CASSLPFRLAGVYNEQFF.

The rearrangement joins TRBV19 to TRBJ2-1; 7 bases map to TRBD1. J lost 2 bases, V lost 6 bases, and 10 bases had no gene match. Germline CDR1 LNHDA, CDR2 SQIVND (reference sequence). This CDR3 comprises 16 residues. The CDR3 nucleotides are TGTGCCAGTAGCCCCGACAGGGCGCAGCCCTACAATGAGCAGTTCTTC. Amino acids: CASSPDRAQPYNEQFF.

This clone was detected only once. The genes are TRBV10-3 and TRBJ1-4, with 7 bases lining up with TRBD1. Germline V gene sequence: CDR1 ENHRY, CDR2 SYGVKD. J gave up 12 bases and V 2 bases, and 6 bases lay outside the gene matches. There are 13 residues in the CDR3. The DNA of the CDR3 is TGTGCCATCAGTGAGCAGGGTCAGGGGGAACTGTTTTTT. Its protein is CAISEQGQGELFF.

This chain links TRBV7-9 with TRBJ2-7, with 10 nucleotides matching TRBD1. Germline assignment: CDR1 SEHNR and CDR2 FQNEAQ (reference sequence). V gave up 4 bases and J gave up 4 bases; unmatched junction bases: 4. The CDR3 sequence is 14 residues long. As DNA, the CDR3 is TGTGCCAGCAGCTCCCGACAGGGGGCATACGAGCAGTACTTC. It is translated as CASSSRQGAYEQYF.

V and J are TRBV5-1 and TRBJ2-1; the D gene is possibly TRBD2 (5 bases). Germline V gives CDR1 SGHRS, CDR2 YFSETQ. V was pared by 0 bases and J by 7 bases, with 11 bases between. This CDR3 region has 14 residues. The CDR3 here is CASSLGFRENEQFF. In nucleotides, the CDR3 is TGCGCCAGCAGCTTGGGGTTCCGGGAAAATGAGCAGTTCTTC.

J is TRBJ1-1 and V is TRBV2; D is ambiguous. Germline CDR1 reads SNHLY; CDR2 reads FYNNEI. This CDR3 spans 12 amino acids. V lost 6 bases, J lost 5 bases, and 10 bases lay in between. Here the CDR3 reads CASSLEVTEAFF. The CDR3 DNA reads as TGTGCCAGCAGCCTCGAGGTGACTGAAGCTTTCTTT. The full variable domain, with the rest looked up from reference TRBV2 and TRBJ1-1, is EPEVTQTPSHQVTQMGQEVILRCVPISNHLYFYWYRQILGQKVEFLVSFYNNEISEKSEIFDDQFSVERPDGSNFTLKIRSTKLEDSAMYFCASSLEVTEAFFGQGTRLTVV.

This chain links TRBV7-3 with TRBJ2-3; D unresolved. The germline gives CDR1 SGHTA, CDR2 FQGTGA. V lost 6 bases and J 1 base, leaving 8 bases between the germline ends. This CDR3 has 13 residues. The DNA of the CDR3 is TGTGCCAGCAGGTTGAGCGGCACAGATACGCAGTATTTT. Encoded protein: CASRLSGTDTQYF.

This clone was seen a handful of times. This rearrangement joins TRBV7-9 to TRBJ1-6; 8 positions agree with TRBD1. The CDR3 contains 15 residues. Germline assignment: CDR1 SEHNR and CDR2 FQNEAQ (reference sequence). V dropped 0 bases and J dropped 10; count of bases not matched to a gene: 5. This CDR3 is CASSLADRGGSPLHF. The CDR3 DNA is TGTGCCAGCAGCTTAGCCGACAGGGGCGGATCACCCCTCCACTTT.

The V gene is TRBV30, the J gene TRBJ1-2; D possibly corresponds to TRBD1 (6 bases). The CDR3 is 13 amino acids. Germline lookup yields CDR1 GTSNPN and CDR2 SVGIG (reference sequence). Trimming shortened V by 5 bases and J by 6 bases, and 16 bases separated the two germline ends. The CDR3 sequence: CAWAYTGIHGYTF. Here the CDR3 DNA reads TGTGCCTGGGCGTACACAGGGATCCATGGCTACACCTTC.

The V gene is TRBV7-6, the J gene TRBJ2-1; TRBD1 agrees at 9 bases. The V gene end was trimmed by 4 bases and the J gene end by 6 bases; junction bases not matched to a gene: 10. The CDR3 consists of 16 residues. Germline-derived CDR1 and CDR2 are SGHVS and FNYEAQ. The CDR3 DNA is TGTGCCAGCAGCTCCCCAGGGACAGGGAGAGGCAATGAGCAGTTCTTC. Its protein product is CASSSPGTGRGNEQFF.

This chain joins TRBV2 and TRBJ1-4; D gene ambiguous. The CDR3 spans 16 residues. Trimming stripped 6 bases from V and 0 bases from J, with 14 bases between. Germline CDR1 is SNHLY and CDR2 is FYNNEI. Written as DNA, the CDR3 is TGTGCCAGCAGGCCCACCCTACTCGCAACTAATGAAAAACTGTTTTTT. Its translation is CASRPTLLATNEKLFF.

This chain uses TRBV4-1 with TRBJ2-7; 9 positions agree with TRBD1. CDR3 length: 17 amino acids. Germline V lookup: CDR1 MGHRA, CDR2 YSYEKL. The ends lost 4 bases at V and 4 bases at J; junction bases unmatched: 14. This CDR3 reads CASSRYEGDRESYEQYF. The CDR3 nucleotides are TGCGCCAGCAGCCGATATGAGGGGGACAGGGAGTCTTACGAGCAGTACTTC.

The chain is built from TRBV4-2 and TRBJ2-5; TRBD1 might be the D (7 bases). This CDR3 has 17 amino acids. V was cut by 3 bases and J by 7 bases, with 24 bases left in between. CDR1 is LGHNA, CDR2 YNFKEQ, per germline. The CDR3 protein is CASSQPKGGEMEGTQYF. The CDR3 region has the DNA TGTGCCAGCAGCCAGCCAAAAGGGGGCGAAATGGAGGGGACCCAGTACTTC.

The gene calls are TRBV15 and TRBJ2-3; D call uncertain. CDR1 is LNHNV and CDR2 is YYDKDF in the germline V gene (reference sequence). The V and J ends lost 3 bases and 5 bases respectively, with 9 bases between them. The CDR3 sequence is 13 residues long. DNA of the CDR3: TGTGCCACCAGCAGGATTCAACAAGATACGCAGTATTTT. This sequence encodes CATSRIQQDTQYF. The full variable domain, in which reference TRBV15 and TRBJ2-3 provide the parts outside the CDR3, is DAMVIQNPRYQVTQFGKPVTLSCSQTLNHNVMYWYQQKSSQAPKLLFHYYDKDFNNEADTPDNFQSRRPNTSFCFLDIRSPGLGDTAMYLCATSRIQQDTQYFGPGTRLTVL.

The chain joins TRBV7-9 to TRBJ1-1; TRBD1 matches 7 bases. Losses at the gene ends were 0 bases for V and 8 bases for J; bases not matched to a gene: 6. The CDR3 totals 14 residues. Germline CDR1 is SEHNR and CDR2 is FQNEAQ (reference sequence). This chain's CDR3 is CASSLAGQGGEAFF. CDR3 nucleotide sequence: TGTGCCAGCAGCTTAGCGGGCCAGGGGGGCGAAGCTTTCTTT.

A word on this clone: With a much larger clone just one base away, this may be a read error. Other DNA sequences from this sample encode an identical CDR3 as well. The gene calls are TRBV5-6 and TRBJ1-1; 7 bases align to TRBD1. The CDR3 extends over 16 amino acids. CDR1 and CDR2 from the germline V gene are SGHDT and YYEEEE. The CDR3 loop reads CASSLAPGQWNTEAFF. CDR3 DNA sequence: TGTGCCAGTAGCTTGGCACCGGGACAGTGGAACACTGAAGCTTTCTTT.

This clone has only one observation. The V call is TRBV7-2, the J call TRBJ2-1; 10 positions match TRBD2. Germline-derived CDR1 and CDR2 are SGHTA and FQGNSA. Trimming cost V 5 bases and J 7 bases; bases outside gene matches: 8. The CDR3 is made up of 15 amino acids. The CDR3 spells CASSGAGGQINEQFF. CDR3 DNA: TGTGCCAGCAGCGGAGCGGGGGGGCAGATAAATGAGCAGTTCTTC. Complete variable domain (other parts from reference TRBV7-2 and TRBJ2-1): GAGVSQSPSNKVTEKGKDVELRCDPISGHTALYWYRQSLGQGLEFLIYFQGNSAPDKSGLPSDRFSAERTGGSVSTLTIQRTQQEDSAVYLCASSGAGGQINEQFFGPGTRLTVL.

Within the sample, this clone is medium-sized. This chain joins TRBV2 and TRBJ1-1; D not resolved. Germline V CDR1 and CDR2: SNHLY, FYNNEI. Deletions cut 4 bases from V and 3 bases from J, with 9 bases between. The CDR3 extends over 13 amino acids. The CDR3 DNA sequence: TGTGCCAGCAGTGGGGTCGGGGACACTGAAGCTTTCTTT. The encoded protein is CASSGVGDTEAFF.

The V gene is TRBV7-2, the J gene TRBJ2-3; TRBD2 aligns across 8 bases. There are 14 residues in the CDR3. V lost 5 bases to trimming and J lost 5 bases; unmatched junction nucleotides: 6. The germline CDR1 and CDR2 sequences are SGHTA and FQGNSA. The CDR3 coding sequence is TGTGCCAGCAGCCTCGGGAGGGCGAAAGATACGCAGTATTTT. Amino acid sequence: CASSLGRAKDTQYF.

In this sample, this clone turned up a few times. The CDR3 reads CASSHVGSGNTIYF. CDR3 nucleotide sequence: TGTGCCAGCAGCCACGTCGGCTCTGGAAACACCATATATTTT. The chain carries TRBV7-2 and TRBJ1-3, with no clear D. CDR1 SGHTA and CDR2 FQGNSA come from the germline V gene. Between the trimmed V and J ends, which lost 5 bases and 0 bases, there was a span of 8 bases. The CDR3 covers 14 residues.

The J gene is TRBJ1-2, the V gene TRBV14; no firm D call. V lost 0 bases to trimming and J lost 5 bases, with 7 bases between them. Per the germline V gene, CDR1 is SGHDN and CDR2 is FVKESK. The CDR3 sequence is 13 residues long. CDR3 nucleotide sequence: TGTGCCAGCAGCCAAGACACAGATTATGGCTACACCTTC. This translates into CASSQDTDYGYTF.

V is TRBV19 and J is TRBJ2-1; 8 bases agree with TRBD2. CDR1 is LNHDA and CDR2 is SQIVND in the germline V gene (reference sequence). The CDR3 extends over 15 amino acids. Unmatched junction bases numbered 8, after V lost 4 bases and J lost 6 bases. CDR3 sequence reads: CASSSPGLAANEQFF. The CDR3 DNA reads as TGTGCCAGTAGTAGCCCAGGACTAGCCGCCAATGAGCAGTTCTTC.

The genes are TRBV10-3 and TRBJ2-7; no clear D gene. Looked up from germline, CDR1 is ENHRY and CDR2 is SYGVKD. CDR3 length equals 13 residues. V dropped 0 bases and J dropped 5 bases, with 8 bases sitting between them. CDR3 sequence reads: CAISESNSDEQYF. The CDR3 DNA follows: TGTGCCATCAGTGAGTCGAATAGTGACGAGCAGTACTTC.

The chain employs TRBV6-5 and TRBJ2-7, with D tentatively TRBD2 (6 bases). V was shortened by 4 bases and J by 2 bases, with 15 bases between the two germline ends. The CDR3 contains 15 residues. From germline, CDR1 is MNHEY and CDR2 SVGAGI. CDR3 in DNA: TGTGCCAGCAGTTCCGATTCGGGACTTCCCTACGAGCAGTACTTC. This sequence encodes CASSSDSGLPYEQYF.

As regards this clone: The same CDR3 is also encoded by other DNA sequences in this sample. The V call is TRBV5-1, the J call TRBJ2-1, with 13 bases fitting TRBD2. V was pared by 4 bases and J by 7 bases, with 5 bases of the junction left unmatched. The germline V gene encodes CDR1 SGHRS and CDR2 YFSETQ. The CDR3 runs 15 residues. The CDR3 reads CASSLGLAGVNEQFF. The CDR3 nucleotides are TGCGCCAGCAGCCTAGGACTAGCGGGAGTGAATGAGCAGTTCTTC.